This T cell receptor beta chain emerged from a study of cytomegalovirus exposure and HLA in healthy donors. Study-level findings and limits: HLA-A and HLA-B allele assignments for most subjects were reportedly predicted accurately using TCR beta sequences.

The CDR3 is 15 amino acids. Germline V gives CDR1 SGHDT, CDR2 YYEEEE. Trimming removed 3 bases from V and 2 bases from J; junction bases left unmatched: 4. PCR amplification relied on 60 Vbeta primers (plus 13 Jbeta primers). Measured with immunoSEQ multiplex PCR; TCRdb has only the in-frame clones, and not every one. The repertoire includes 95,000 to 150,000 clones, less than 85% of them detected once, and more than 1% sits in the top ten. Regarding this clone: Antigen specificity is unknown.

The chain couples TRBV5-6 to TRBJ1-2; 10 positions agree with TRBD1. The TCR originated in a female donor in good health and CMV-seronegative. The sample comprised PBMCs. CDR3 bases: TGTGCCAGCAGCTCGGGGACAGGGGCCAACTATGGCTACACCTTC. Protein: CASSSGTGANYGYTF. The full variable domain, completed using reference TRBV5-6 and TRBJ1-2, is DAGVTQSPTHLIKTRGQQVTLRCSPKSGHDTVSWYQQALGQGPQFIFQYYEEEERQRGNFPDRFSGHQFPNYSSELNVNALLLGDSALYLCASSSGTGANYGYTFGSGTRLTVV.